One sample yielded the 29 T cell receptor beta chains listed below, sequenced in a study of T cell responses to AZD1222 COVID-19 vaccine. The method was immunoSEQ multiplex PCR; TCRdb's version includes in-frame clones alone and lacks a portion of them. The data contain 100,000 to 150,000 clones, about 89% of them singletons. Material: peripheral blood, obtained on day 0 of AZD1222 vaccination. Receptors were obtained from an adult in good health.

This chain's CDR3 is CASSVDGNSYNEQFF. CDR3 nucleotide sequence: TGTGCCAGCAGCGTCGACGGAAATTCCTACAATGAGCAGTTCTTC. The rearrangement uses TRBV9 and TRBJ2-1; no reliable D call. Per germline, CDR1 SGDLS and CDR2 YYNGEE. This CDR3 is built from 15 residues. With 2 bases removed from V and 1 base from J, the gap between germline ends came to 10 bases. Using reference TRBV9 and TRBJ2-1 for the parts outside the CDR3, the full variable domain is DSGVTQTPKHLITATGQRVTLRCSPRSGDLSVYWYQQSLDQGLQFLIQYYNGEERAKGNILERFSAQQFPDLHSELNLSSLELGDSALYFCASSVDGNSYNEQFFGPGTRLTVL.

V usage is TRBV7-3 and J usage is TRBJ2-1; a possible D gene is TRBD1 (6 bases). This CDR3 spans 13 amino acids. V was trimmed by 1 base and J by 9 bases, leaving 10 bases between them. Germline loops: CDR1 SGHTA, CDR2 FQGTGA. The CDR3 bases are TGTGCCAGCAGCTTAAATCCACAGGGTGAGCAGTTCTTC. Its translation: CASSLNPQGEQFF.

The genes are TRBV4-1 and TRBJ1-3; D is ambiguous. With 9 bases removed from V and 4 bases from J, the gap between germline ends came to 10 bases. The germline V gene has CDR1 MGHRA and CDR2 YSYEKL. CDR3 length: 12 residues. The CDR3 region is CASQSDGNTIYF. As DNA, the CDR3 is TGCGCCAGTCAGTCAGACGGAAACACCATATATTTT.

CDR3 region: CASSFVTPTYEQYF. The CDR3 nucleotides are TGCGCCAGCAGCTTCGTGACACCAACCTACGAGCAGTACTTC. This chain joins TRBV5-1 and TRBJ2-7; no reliable D call. V shed 2 bases and J shed 2 bases, with 11 bases lying between them. Per germline, CDR1 SGHRS and CDR2 YFSETQ. The CDR3 loop spans 14 amino acids.

The chain uses TRBV18 and TRBJ1-5; D not certain. V lost 5 bases to trimming and J lost 0 bases, with 8 bases between them. There are 14 residues in the CDR3. Germline V CDR1 and CDR2: KGHSH, LQKENI. The CDR3 protein is CASSGVYSNQPQHF. The CDR3 nucleotides are TGTGCCAGCTCAGGCGTATATAGCAATCAGCCCCAGCATTTT.

The chain employs TRBV7-2 and TRBJ1-5; D might be TRBD1 (5 bases). CDR1 is SGHTA and CDR2 is FQGNSA in the germline V gene. Trimming removed 1 base from V and 7 bases from J, with 14 bases in between. The CDR3 consists of 15 residues. The CDR3 sequence: CASSLDGRGHQPQHF. The CDR3 DNA reads as TGTGCCAGCAGCTTAGATGGGCGGGGCCACCAGCCCCAGCATTTT.

The rearrangement links TRBV19 to TRBJ1-6; 8 bases line up with TRBD1. Per germline, CDR1 LNHDA and CDR2 SQIVND (reference sequence). CDR3 length equals 15 residues. Trimming at V came to 9 bases and at J to 1 base, leaving 5 bases not matched to a gene. The CDR3 nucleotides read TGTGCCAGCCTTAACAGGGGGTCCTATAATTCACCCCTCCACTTT. Its protein is CASLNRGSYNSPLHF.

The chain combines TRBV19 with TRBJ2-5; D not resolved. Germline-derived CDR1 and CDR2 are LNHDA and SQIVND (reference sequence). CDR3 length: 14 residues. Trimming pared 3 bases from V and 2 bases from J, leaving 10 bases between. CDR3 bases: TGTGCCAGTAGTATGATGGTCTCACAAGAGACCCAGTACTTC. Protein: CASSMMVSQETQYF.

J is TRBJ1-2 and V is TRBV29-1, with TRBD1 identical over 7 bases. The CDR3 has 15 residues. The V gene end was trimmed by 3 bases and the J gene end by 7 bases; junction bases not matched to a gene: 14. CDR1 is SQVTM, CDR2 ANQGSEA, per germline. The CDR3 region is CSVESKRGRGLGYTF. The CDR3 coding sequence is TGCAGCGTTGAGTCCAAGAGGGGGCGCGGTCTTGGCTACACCTTC.

The rearrangement joins TRBV6-5 to TRBJ1-4, with no clear D. Trimming took 10 bases from V and 6 from J, leaving 15 bases between them. The CDR3 contains 13 residues. Germline CDR1 MNHEY, CDR2 SVGAGI. This CDR3 reads CATQSEVDEKLFF. The CDR3 DNA follows: TGTGCCACCCAGTCGGAGGTAGATGAAAAACTGTTTTTT.

The chain links TRBV4-3 to TRBJ1-1; no clear D gene. Germline CDR1 LGHNA, CDR2 YSLEER. This CDR3 has 14 amino acids. V was trimmed by 0 bases and J by 7 bases, leaving 12 bases between them. Here the CDR3 DNA reads TGCGCCAGCAGCCAAGATGGCGGTGTCAGTGAAGCTTTCTTT. This encodes CASSQDGGVSEAFF.

The genes are TRBV4-1 and TRBJ2-7; D might be TRBD1 (5 bases). Germline CDR1 is MGHRA and CDR2 is YSYEKL. Trimming cost V 0 bases and J 6 bases, with 6 bases left between them. This CDR3 has 12 residues. The CDR3 coding sequence is TGCGCCAGCAGCCAAGAGGGGCTCGAGCAGTACTTC. This codes for CASSQEGLEQYF.

The genes are TRBV6-2 or TRBV6-3 and TRBJ1-2; 10 bases fit TRBD1. The CDR3 length is 15 residues. Looked up from germline, CDR1 is MNHEY and CDR2 is SVGEGT. Losses at the gene ends were 6 bases for V and 8 bases for J; bases not matched to a gene: 12. The CDR3 DNA sequence: TGTGCCAGCAGCAACCCGGACAGGGGGATACGGGGCTACACCTTC. Translated, it gives CASSNPDRGIRGYTF.

This clone was observed a single time. The V and J genes are TRBV6-1 and TRBJ1-2, with TRBD1 identical over 7 bases. The CDR3 is 14 amino acids. Germline V gene lookup returns CDR1 MNHNS and CDR2 SASEGT. The junction had 7 bases not matched to a gene; V was cut back by 2 bases and J by 7 bases. CDR3 residues: CASSELSRGIGYTF. CDR3 bases: TGTGCCAGCAGTGAACTATCCAGGGGGATTGGCTACACCTTC.

This clone was counted a single time. V and J are TRBV3-1 (or the pseudogene TRBV3-2) and TRBJ1-5, with a tentative D call TRBD1 (5 bases). The CDR3 runs 15 residues. V lost 5 bases, J lost 3 bases, and 14 bases lay in between. CDR1 and CDR2 from the germline V gene are LGHDT and YNNKEL (reference sequence). CDR3 sequence: CASSFTGGPNQPQHF. CDR3 in DNA: TGTGCCAGCAGCTTCACTGGGGGACCCAATCAGCCCCAGCATTTT.

This chain joins TRBV29-1 and TRBJ2-7; the D gene is possibly TRBD1 (6 bases). The germline V and J ends were trimmed by 6 bases and 6 bases, with 12 bases remaining between them. The length of the CDR3 is 11 residues. Germline lookup yields CDR1 SQVTM and CDR2 ANQGSEA. The CDR3: CSVTGLGEQYF. In nucleotides, the CDR3 is TGCAGCGTAACAGGGCTGGGCGAGCAGTACTTC.

The CDR3 region is CSVEDPARRGDTEAFF. In nucleotides, the CDR3 is TGCAGCGTTGAAGATCCGGCCCGCAGGGGGGACACTGAAGCTTTCTTT. The chain links TRBV29-1 to TRBJ1-1; 7 bases map to TRBD1. This CDR3 contains 16 residues. The trim removed 0 bases at V and 3 bases at J, leaving 10 bases unmatched. The germline gives CDR1 SQVTM, CDR2 ANQGSEA.

This chain connects TRBV3-1 (or the pseudogene TRBV3-2) to TRBJ2-2; 11 nucleotides line up with TRBD2. The CDR3 is made up of 16 amino acids. The V gene's germline CDR1 is LGHDT and CDR2 YNNKEL (reference sequence). V dropped 0 bases and J dropped 7; count of bases not matched to a gene: 4. The CDR3 reads CASSQDSGRVGGELFF. CDR3 bases: TGTGCCAGCAGCCAAGATAGCGGGAGGGTCGGCGGGGAGCTGTTTTTT.

The chain recombines TRBV2 with TRBJ1-6; 10 nucleotides match TRBD1. This CDR3 comprises 13 residues. Germline trimming cut 9 bases from V and 7 bases from J; bases unmatched to any gene: 3. Germline V gene lookup returns CDR1 SNHLY and CDR2 FYNNEI. This CDR3 reads CASGGQGNSPLHF. CDR3 nucleotides: TGTGCCAGTGGGGGACAGGGGAATTCACCCCTCCACTTT.

The chain is built from TRBV30 and TRBJ1-5; D remains ambiguous. Germline V gene sequence: CDR1 GTSNPN, CDR2 SVGIG (reference sequence). Trimming cost V 0 bases and J 6 bases, with 6 bases left between them. The CDR3 has 12 residues. The CDR3, as DNA: TGTGCCTGGAGTGTAGGTATTCAGCCCCAGCATTTT. Amino acids: CAWSVGIQPQHF.

The V gene is TRBV5-1, the J gene TRBJ2-3; 13 positions match TRBD2. Germline V gives CDR1 SGHRS, CDR2 YFSETQ. The CDR3 runs to 16 residues. The V and J ends lost 3 bases and 2 bases, in that order; junction bases with no gene match: 3. CDR3 residues: CASSYGTSGDTDTQYF. The CDR3 DNA sequence: TGCGCCAGCAGCTACGGGACTAGCGGGGACACAGATACGCAGTATTTT.

The V gene is TRBV6-5, the J gene TRBJ2-5; 9 positions agree with TRBD1. Germline values: CDR1 MNHEY, CDR2 SVGAGI. CDR3 size: 15 residues. Trimming took 5 bases from V and 5 from J; bases not matched to a gene: 9. In nucleotides, the CDR3 is TGTGCCAGCAGTCGGACAGGGGCCTCCTTGGAGACCCAGTACTTC. This gives the protein CASSRTGASLETQYF.

This rearrangement joins TRBV24-1 to TRBJ1-2; possibly TRBD1 for D (5 bases). Germline values: CDR1 KGHDR, CDR2 SFDVKD. Trimming stripped 3 bases from V and 2 bases from J, with 9 bases between. The CDR3 is 14 residues long. The chain's CDR3 is CATSDARQNYGYTF. The CDR3 bases are TGTGCCACCAGTGATGCACGACAGAACTATGGCTACACCTTC.

The rearrangement joins TRBV7-6 to TRBJ2-5; 14 bases are a match to TRBD2. The junction had 4 bases not matched to a gene; V was cut back by 5 bases and J by 2 bases. There are 16 residues in the CDR3. The V gene's germline CDR1 is SGHVS and CDR2 FNYEAQ. The CDR3 DNA reads TGTGCCAGCAGCCGAGGACTAGCGGGGGGACAAGAGACCCAGTACTTC. This translates into CASSRGLAGGQETQYF.

The gene calls are TRBV28 and TRBJ1-5, with D perhaps TRBD1 (6 bases). V was clipped by 6 bases and J by 0 bases, with 12 bases between them. The CDR3 sequence is 15 residues long. Germline loops: CDR1 MDHEN, CDR2 SYDVKM. CDR3 sequence reads: CASSKGGHSNQPQHF. CDR3 nucleotides: TGTGCCAGCAGCAAGGGGGGACATAGCAATCAGCCCCAGCATTTT.

V and J are TRBV19 and TRBJ2-7, with 8 bases that match TRBD2. The CDR3 loop spans 15 amino acids. The V segment lost 1 base and the J segment 6 bases; nucleotides outside the gene matches: 8. Germline V gene data show CDR1 as LNHDA and CDR2 as SQIVND (reference sequence). The DNA of the CDR3 is TGTGCCAGTAGTATAGCGGGGGGGCCTAGAGGCGAGCAGTACTTC. Translated, it gives CASSIAGGPRGEQYF.

The rearrangement links TRBV15 to TRBJ1-4; 7 bases are a match to TRBD1. CDR3 length equals 13 residues. V was pared by 0 bases and J by 16 bases, with 8 bases of the junction left unmatched. Germline lookup yields CDR1 LNHNV and CDR2 YYDKDF (reference sequence). The CDR3 region has the DNA TGTGCCACCAGCAGAGATATGGGGACAGACCCGTTTTTT. Translation gives CATSRDMGTDPFF.

This chain uses TRBV15 with TRBJ2-2; the D gene is possibly TRBD1 (5 bases). CDR1 and CDR2 (germline): LNHNV, YYDKDF (reference sequence). The V and J ends lost 5 bases and 8 bases respectively, with 12 bases between them. The CDR3 loop spans 13 amino acids. The CDR3 protein is CATSAGRAGELFF. CDR3 coding DNA: TGTGCCACCAGCGCAGGCAGGGCTGGGGAGCTGTTTTTT. Full variable domain (remainder filled in from reference TRBV15 and TRBJ2-2): DAMVIQNPRYQVTQFGKPVTLSCSQTLNHNVMYWYQQKSSQAPKLLFHYYDKDFNNEADTPDNFQSRRPNTSFCFLDIRSPGLGDTAMYLCATSAGRAGELFFGEGSRLTVL.

This clone has a handful of counts. This rearrangement joins TRBV19 to TRBJ2-7; TRBD2 matches at 7 bases. The germline V gene encodes CDR1 LNHDA and CDR2 SQIVND (reference sequence). The CDR3 is made up of 13 amino acids. V gave up 8 bases and J gave up 2 bases; unmatched junction bases: 6. Written as DNA, the CDR3 is TGTGCCAGTGGATTTACTAGCGCCTACGAGCAGTACTTC. Translating it yields CASGFTSAYEQYF.